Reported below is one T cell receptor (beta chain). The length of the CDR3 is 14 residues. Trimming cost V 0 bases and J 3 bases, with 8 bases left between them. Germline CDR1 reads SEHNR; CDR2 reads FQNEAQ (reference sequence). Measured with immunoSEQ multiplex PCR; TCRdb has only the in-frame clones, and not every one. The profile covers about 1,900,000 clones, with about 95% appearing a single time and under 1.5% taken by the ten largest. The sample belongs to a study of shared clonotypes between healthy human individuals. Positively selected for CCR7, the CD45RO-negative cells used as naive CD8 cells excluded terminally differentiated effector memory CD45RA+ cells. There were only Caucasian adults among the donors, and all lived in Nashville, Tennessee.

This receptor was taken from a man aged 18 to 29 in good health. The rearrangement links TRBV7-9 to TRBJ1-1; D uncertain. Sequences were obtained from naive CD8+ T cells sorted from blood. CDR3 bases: TGTGCCAGCAGCTTAGCCAGCCTCTACACTGAAGCTTTCTTT. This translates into CASSLASLYTEAFF.